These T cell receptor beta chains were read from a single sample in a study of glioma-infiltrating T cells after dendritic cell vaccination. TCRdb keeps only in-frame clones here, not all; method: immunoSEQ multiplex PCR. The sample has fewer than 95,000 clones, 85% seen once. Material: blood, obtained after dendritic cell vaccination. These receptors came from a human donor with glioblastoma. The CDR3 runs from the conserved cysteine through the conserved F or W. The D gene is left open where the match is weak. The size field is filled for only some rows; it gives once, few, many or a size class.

CDR3nt: TGTGCCAGCAGTGCAGGGGGTGCGAGCTACGAGCAGTACTTC; CDR3aa: CASSAGGASYEQYF; d_gene: TRBD1; j_gene: TRBJ2-7; abundance: NA; v_gene: TRBV9
CDR3nt: TGTGCCAGCAGTGCTTGGGACAGTCCCTACGAGCAGTACTTC; CDR3aa: CASSAWDSPYEQYF; d_gene: TRBD1; j_gene: TRBJ2-7; abundance: NA; v_gene: TRBV2
CDR3nt: TGCGCCAGCAGCCCCAGGACTAGCGGCCAAGAGACCCAGTACTTC; CDR3aa: CASSPRTSGQETQYF; d_gene: TRBD2; j_gene: TRBJ2-5; abundance: NA; v_gene: TRBV4-1
CDR3nt: TGTGCCAGTAGAAGCAGCAGCCGGGACAGAGGAAAGCCCCAGCATTTT; CDR3aa: CASRSSSRDRGKPQHF; d_gene: TRBD1; j_gene: TRBJ1-5; abundance: NA; v_gene: TRBV19
CDR3nt: TGTGCCTTGATTAGCGGGAGGGCCGGGGGGACAGATACGCAGTATTTT; CDR3aa: CALISGRAGGTDTQYF; d_gene: TRBD2; j_gene: TRBJ2-3; abundance: once; v_gene: TRBV30
CDR3nt: TGTGCCAGCAGCTTGGATAGCGGGGCGGGCACAGATACGCAGTATTTT; CDR3aa: CASSLDSGAGTDTQYF; d_gene: TRBD2; j_gene: TRBJ2-3; abundance: once; v_gene: TRBV5-4
CDR3nt: TGTGCCAGCAGCTCAAAATTATTAACCGGGACACGTTATGGCTACACCTTC; CDR3aa: CASSSKLLTGTRYGYTF; d_gene: NA; j_gene: TRBJ1-2; abundance: NA; v_gene: TRBV5-4
CDR3nt: TGTGCCAGCAGCTTGTGGACTAGCGGGCCGATCTACGAGCAGTACTTC; CDR3aa: CASSLWTSGPIYEQYF; d_gene: TRBD2; j_gene: TRBJ2-7; abundance: NA; v_gene: TRBV5-6
CDR3nt: TGCGCCAGCAGCCAAGACCAATCCTACGAGCAGTACTTC; CDR3aa: CASSQDQSYEQYF; d_gene: NA; j_gene: TRBJ2-7; abundance: once; v_gene: TRBV4-1
CDR3nt: TGCGCCAGCAGCCAAGATGAGGCTCTAGCGGGGCGCACAGATACGCAGTATTTT; CDR3aa: CASSQDEALAGRTDTQYF; d_gene: TRBD2; j_gene: TRBJ2-3; abundance: once; v_gene: TRBV4-3
CDR3nt: TGTGCCAGCAGCTTAGATTTAGCGGGGGGGAACACCGGGGAGCTGTTTTTT; CDR3aa: CASSLDLAGGNTGELFF; d_gene: TRBD2; j_gene: TRBJ2-2; abundance: NA; v_gene: TRBV11-2
CDR3nt: TGTGCCAGCAGCTTAGATCATGGACTGGGGCAAGAGACCCAGTACTTC; CDR3aa: CASSLDHGLGQETQYF; d_gene: NA; j_gene: TRBJ2-5; abundance: once; v_gene: TRBV11-2
CDR3nt: TGTGCCACCAGCAGAGGTCCCGGGACACAATACACCGGGGAGCTGTTTTTT; CDR3aa: CATSRGPGTQYTGELFF; d_gene: NA; j_gene: TRBJ2-2; abundance: NA; v_gene: TRBV15
CDR3nt: TGTGCCAGCAGCAGAGCCGACAGGGCTAGCACAGATACGCAGTATTTT; CDR3aa: CASSRADRASTDTQYF; d_gene: TRBD1; j_gene: TRBJ2-3; abundance: NA; v_gene: TRBV13
CDR3nt: TGTGCCAGCAGTTTAGGGCTAGCCCGGGACAATGAGCAGTTCTTC; CDR3aa: CASSLGLARDNEQFF; d_gene: NA; j_gene: TRBJ2-1; abundance: few; v_gene: TRBV28
CDR3nt: TGTGCCAGCAGCTTGGCTCTGAACACTGAAGCTTTCTTT; CDR3aa: CASSLALNTEAFF; d_gene: NA; j_gene: TRBJ1-1; abundance: NA; v_gene: TRBV5-6
CDR3nt: TGTGCCAGCTCACTCCGGACTAGCGGGGACCCCGGGGAGCTGTTTTTT; CDR3aa: CASSLRTSGDPGELFF; d_gene: TRBD2; j_gene: TRBJ2-2; abundance: NA; v_gene: TRBV18
CDR3nt: TGTGCCAGCAGGGGGACAGAATTAGGCTATGGCTACACCTTC; CDR3aa: CASRGTELGYGYTF; d_gene: TRBD1; j_gene: TRBJ1-2; abundance: NA; v_gene: TRBV6-5
CDR3nt: TGTGCCAGCAGCTCCATTATGGGGGGATCTAATGAAAAACTGTTTTTT; CDR3aa: CASSSIMGGSNEKLFF; d_gene: NA; j_gene: TRBJ1-4; abundance: NA; v_gene: TRBV7-2
CDR3nt: TGTGCCAGCTCACCAAGTGGACACGGCACAGATACGCAGTATTTT; CDR3aa: CASSPSGHGTDTQYF; d_gene: NA; j_gene: TRBJ2-3; abundance: NA; v_gene: TRBV18
CDR3nt: TGTGCCAGCAGCTTTACAGGGGTGAATGAAAAACTGTTTTTT; CDR3aa: CASSFTGVNEKLFF; d_gene: TRBD1; j_gene: TRBJ1-4; abundance: NA; v_gene: TRBV7-2
CDR3nt: TGTGCCAGCAGTTTGATCAGGGCTGGCGAAAAACTGTTTTTT; CDR3aa: CASSLIRAGEKLFF; d_gene: NA; j_gene: TRBJ1-4; abundance: NA; v_gene: TRBV2
CDR3nt: TGTGCCAGCAGCTCTAATACAGGGCCTCTTGGCTACACCTTC; CDR3aa: CASSSNTGPLGYTF; d_gene: NA; j_gene: TRBJ1-2; abundance: once; v_gene: TRBV5-6
CDR3nt: TGTGCCAGCTCACCAGGAGGTGGGCAGGGGGCTAACTATGGCTACACCTTC; CDR3aa: CASSPGGGQGANYGYTF; d_gene: TRBD1; j_gene: TRBJ1-2; abundance: NA; v_gene: TRBV18
CDR3nt: TGTGCCAGCAGTTTAGGGGGGGCAAGGACCGGGGAGCTGTTTTTT; CDR3aa: CASSLGGARTGELFF; d_gene: NA; j_gene: TRBJ2-2; abundance: once; v_gene: TRBV28
CDR3nt: TGTGCCAGCAGTGAGTCAGGGAATAACGAGCAGTACTTC; CDR3aa: CASSESGNNEQYF; d_gene: NA; j_gene: TRBJ2-7; abundance: NA; v_gene: TRBV6-4
CDR3nt: TGTGCCAGCAGTTTTTATCTGGACAACCAGAATTCACCCCTCCACTTT; CDR3aa: CASSFYLDNQNSPLHF; d_gene: NA; j_gene: TRBJ1-6; abundance: NA; v_gene: TRBV27
CDR3nt: TGTGCCTGGAAAAGGATGGCAGGGAACTACGAGCAGTACTTC; CDR3aa: CAWKRMAGNYEQYF; d_gene: NA; j_gene: TRBJ2-7; abundance: NA; v_gene: TRBV30
CDR3nt: TGTGCCAGCAGGGCCGGGACTAGCGAGGTCAATGAGCAGTTCTTC; CDR3aa: CASRAGTSEVNEQFF; d_gene: TRBD2; j_gene: TRBJ2-1; abundance: few; v_gene: TRBV2
CDR3nt: TGTGCCAGCACCGGAACAGACACCGGGGAGCTGTTTTTT; CDR3aa: CASTGTDTGELFF; d_gene: NA; j_gene: TRBJ2-2; abundance: NA; v_gene: TRBV6-6
CDR3nt: TGTGCCAGCAGCCAAGTTCCCGGGGGAGGTCTTCTCCTGGAGCATTTT; CDR3aa: CASSQVPGGGLLLEHF; d_gene: NA; j_gene: TRBJ1-5; abundance: NA; v_gene: TRBV14
CDR3nt: TGTGCCAGTAGTACCCCCGGGACACCACCCTACGAGCAGTACTTC; CDR3aa: CASSTPGTPPYEQYF; d_gene: NA; j_gene: TRBJ2-7; abundance: NA; v_gene: TRBV19
CDR3nt: TGTGCCAGCAGCTTAATGGGCGGACAGCCAAACACTGAAGCTTTCTTT; CDR3aa: CASSLMGGQPNTEAFF; d_gene: NA; j_gene: TRBJ1-1; abundance: NA; v_gene: TRBV7-3
CDR3nt: TGTGCCAGCAGTCAGGGGTACGAGCAGTACTTC; CDR3aa: CASSQGYEQYF; d_gene: NA; j_gene: TRBJ2-7; abundance: NA; v_gene: TRBV27
CDR3nt: TGTGCCAGCAGCGTTGGCGGAGCCGGGACAGCCTTACTCACAGATACGCAGTATTTT; CDR3aa: CASSVGGAGTALLTDTQYF; d_gene: TRBD1; j_gene: TRBJ2-3; abundance: few; v_gene: TRBV9
CDR3nt: TGTGCCAGCAGCGAAACAGGGGGTACCTACGAGCAGTACTTC; CDR3aa: CASSETGGTYEQYF; d_gene: TRBD1; j_gene: TRBJ2-7; abundance: NA; v_gene: TRBV7-9
CDR3nt: TGTGCCAGCAAGGTCCAGCGGGGGGGAACCGGGGAGCTGTTTTTT; CDR3aa: CASKVQRGGTGELFF; d_gene: TRBD2; j_gene: TRBJ2-2; abundance: NA; v_gene: TRBV27
CDR3nt: TGTGCCAGCAGCACTAGTTTGGGGGCTAACCTATTCACAGATACGCAGTATTTT; CDR3aa: CASSTSLGANLFTDTQYF; d_gene: NA; j_gene: TRBJ2-3; abundance: few; v_gene: TRBV11-2
CDR3nt: TGTGCCAGCATGATAGGAAGGGGGTCCTACGAGCAGTACTTC; CDR3aa: CASMIGRGSYEQYF; d_gene: NA; j_gene: TRBJ2-7; abundance: NA; v_gene: TRBV27
CDR3nt: TGTGCCACGATGCAGGGGACGTTATACAATGAGCAGTTCTTC; CDR3aa: CATMQGTLYNEQFF; d_gene: NA; j_gene: TRBJ2-1; abundance: NA; v_gene: TRBV15
CDR3nt: TGTGCCAGCTCACCTTTTCAGGGTGATGGCTACACCTTC; CDR3aa: CASSPFQGDGYTF; d_gene: NA; j_gene: TRBJ1-2; abundance: NA; v_gene: TRBV18